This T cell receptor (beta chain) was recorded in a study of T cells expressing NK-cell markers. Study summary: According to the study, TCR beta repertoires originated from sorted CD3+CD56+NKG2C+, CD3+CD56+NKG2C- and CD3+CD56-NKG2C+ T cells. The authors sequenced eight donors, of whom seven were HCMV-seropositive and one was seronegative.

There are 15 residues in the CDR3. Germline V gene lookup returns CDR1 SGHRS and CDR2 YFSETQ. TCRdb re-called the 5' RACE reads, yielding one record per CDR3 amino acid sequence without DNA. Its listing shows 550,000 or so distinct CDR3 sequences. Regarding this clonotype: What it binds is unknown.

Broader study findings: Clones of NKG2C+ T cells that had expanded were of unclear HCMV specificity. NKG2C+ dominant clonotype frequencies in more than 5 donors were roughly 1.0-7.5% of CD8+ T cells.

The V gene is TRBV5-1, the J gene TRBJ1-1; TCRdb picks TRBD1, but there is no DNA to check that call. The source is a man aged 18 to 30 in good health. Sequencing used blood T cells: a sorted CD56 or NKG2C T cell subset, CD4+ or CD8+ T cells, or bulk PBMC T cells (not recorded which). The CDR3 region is CASSLAKGQGMSAFF. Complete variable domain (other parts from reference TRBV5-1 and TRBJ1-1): KAGVTQTPRYLIKTRGQQVTLSCSPISGHRSVSWYQQTPGQGLQFLFEYFSETQRNKGNFPGRFSGRQFSNSRSEMNVSTLELGDSALYLCASSLAKGQGMSAFFGQGTRLTVV.